This T cell receptor (beta chain) was identified in a study of shared clonotypes between healthy human individuals. Background on the study: A couple of female and a few male donors aged 18 to 49 were enrolled.

CDR3 size: 14 residues. The germline V gene encodes CDR1 MDHEN and CDR2 SYDVKM. V was pared by 3 bases and J by 5 bases, with 13 bases between. Free of recent acute infections or vaccinations, the donors were healthy HIV-negative adults. Each CD8 memory set brought CD45RO+ cells together with CCR7-negative CD45RA+ TemRA cells. Method: immunoSEQ multiplex PCR; TCRdb's copy keeps in-frame clones and lacks some. The sample records roughly 660,000 clones, around 90% being singletons. V and J are TRBV28 and TRBJ1-1; weak D call: TRBD1 (5 bases). Sequenced: memory CD8+ T cells from PBMCs. Subset: CD45RO+ cells pooled with CCR7-negative TemRA cells. The origin of this receptor is a man in his late teens or twenties in good health. Some clones in this sample may be carry-over from other donors' samples. The CDR3 sequence is CASSFLIGGTEAFF. CDR3 nucleotide sequence: TGTGCCAGCAGTTTTCTTATCGGGGGGACTGAAGCTTTCTTT.